This T cell receptor (beta chain) was captured by sequencing in a study of T cell changes during pregnancy in multiple sclerosis. The protocol was immunoSEQ multiplex PCR, while the TCRdb copy is restricted to in-frame clones and leaves out a portion. The table lists 55,000 to 70,000 clones, 80% to 90% of them singletons. The germline V gene has CDR1 LNHDA and CDR2 SQIVND (reference sequence). This CDR3 has 11 amino acids. Trimming removed 7 bases from V and 0 bases from J, with 4 bases in between. The rearrangement links TRBV19 to TRBJ2-7, with D hard to call. This specimen was peripheral blood, taken in the first trimester of pregnancy. The TCR sequence derives from a female donor with multiple sclerosis, enrolled in a pregnancy study. CDR3 loop: CASTNSYEQYF. CDR3 DNA sequence: TGTGCCAGTACCAACTCCTACGAGCAGTACTTC.